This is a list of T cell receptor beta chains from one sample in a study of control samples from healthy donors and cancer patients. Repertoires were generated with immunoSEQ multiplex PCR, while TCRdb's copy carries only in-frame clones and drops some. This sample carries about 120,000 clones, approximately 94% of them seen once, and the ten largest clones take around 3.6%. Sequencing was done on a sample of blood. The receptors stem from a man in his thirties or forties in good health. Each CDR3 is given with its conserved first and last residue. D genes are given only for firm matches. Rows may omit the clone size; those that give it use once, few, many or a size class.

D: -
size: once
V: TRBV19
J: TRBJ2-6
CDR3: CASTGPGANVLTF
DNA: TGTGCCAGCACAGGGCCTGGGGCCAACGTCCTGACTTTC

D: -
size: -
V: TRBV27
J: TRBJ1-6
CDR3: CASSFRWMTASQLTLHF
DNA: TGTGCCAGCAGCTTTCGATGGATGACAGCCTCACAATTGACCCTCCACTTT

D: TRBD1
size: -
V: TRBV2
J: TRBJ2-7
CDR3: CASINRDREGLEQYF
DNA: TGTGCCAGCATAAACCGGGACAGGGAAGGGCTCGAGCAGTACTTC

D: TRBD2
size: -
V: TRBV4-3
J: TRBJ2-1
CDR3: CASSQDTGPGGEQFF
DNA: TGCGCCAGCAGCCAAGATACGGGCCCGGGAGGGGAGCAGTTCTTC

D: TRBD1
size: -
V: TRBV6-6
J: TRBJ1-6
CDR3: CASSPSGTGLSPLHF
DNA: TGTGCCAGCAGTCCGTCCGGGACAGGGCTTTCACCCCTCCACTTT

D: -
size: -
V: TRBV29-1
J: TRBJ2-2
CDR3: CSAGGRGGGELFF
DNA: TGCAGCGCGGGGGGCAGGGGCGGCGGGGAGCTGTTTTTT

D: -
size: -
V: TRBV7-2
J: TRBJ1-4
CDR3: CASSPFVAEKLFF
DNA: TGTGCCAGCAGCCCCTTCGTCGCTGAAAAACTGTTTTTT

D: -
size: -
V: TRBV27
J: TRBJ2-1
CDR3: CASSLNGGSYNEQFF
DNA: TGTGCCAGCAGTTTAAACGGGGGTTCCTACAATGAGCAGTTCTTC

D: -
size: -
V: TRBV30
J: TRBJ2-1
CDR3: CAWSRGNYNEQFF
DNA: TGTGCCTGGAGTCGCGGGAATTACAATGAGCAGTTCTTC

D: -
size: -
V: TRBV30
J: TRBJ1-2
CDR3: CAWSATGYGYTF
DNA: TGTGCCTGGTCCGCGACAGGCTATGGCTACACCTTC

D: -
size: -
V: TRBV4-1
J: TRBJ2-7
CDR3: CASSPSIPSKAYEQYF
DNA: TGCGCCAGCAGCCCCTCTATACCCTCCAAGGCCTACGAGCAGTACTTC

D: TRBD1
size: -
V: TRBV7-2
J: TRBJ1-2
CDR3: CASSLRQGMNYGYTF
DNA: TGTGCCAGCAGCCTCAGACAGGGGATGAACTATGGCTACACCTTC

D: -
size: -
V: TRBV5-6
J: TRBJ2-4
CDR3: CASSLDRGRRNSKNIQYF
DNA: TGTGCCAGCAGCTTGGATCGGGGGCGCAGGAATTCCAAAAACATTCAGTACTTC

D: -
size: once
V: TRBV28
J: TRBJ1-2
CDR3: CASSSGINYGYTF
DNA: TGTGCCAGCAGCTCCGGGATCAACTATGGCTACACCTTC

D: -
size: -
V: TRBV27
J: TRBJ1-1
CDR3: CASSLPGSAAFF
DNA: TGTGCCAGCAGTTTACCAGGGTCGGCAGCTTTCTTT

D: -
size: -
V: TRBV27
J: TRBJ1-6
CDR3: CASSLGGYNSPLHF
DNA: TGTGCCAGCAGTTTAGGCGGTTATAATTCACCCCTCCACTTT

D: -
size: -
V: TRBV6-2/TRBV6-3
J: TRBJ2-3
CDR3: CASSTGFDTQYF
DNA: TGTGCCAGCAGCACGGGGTTTGATACGCAGTATTTT

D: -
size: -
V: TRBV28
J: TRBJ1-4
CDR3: CASSYSRRLTNEKLFF
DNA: TGTGCCAGCAGTTACTCACGACGGTTAACTAATGAAAAACTGTTTTTT

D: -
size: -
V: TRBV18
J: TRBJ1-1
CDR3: CASSPGRGTWAEAFF
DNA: TGTGCCAGCTCACCAGGCCGAGGGACATGGGCTGAAGCTTTCTTT

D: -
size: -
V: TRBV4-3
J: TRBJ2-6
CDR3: CASSQYGVARGGSGANVLTF
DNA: TGCGCCAGCAGCCAATACGGGGTCGCCAGGGGCGGCTCTGGGGCCAACGTCCTGACTTTC

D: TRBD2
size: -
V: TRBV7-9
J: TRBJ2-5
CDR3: CASNLGGIGAQETQYF
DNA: TGTGCCAGCAACTTGGGAGGGATCGGCGCCCAAGAGACCCAGTACTTC

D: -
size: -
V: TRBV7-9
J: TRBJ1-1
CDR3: CASSLDGGYEAFF
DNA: TGTGCCAGCAGCTTAGATGGGGGTTACGAAGCTTTCTTT

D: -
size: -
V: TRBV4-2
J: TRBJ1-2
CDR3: CASSQETGLYGYTF
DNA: TGTGCCAGCAGCCAAGAAACAGGGCTCTATGGCTACACCTTC

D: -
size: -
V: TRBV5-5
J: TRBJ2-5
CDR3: CASSLGQQWETQYF
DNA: TGTGCCAGCAGCTTGGGACAGCAGTGGGAGACCCAGTACTTC

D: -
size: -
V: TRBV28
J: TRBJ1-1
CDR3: CASSSAREDHTEAFF
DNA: TGTGCCAGCAGTTCCGCACGGGAGGACCACACTGAAGCTTTCTTT

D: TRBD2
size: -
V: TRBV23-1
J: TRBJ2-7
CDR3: CASSQSRPGSGGPGVTYEQYF
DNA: TGCGCCAGCAGTCAATCGCGGCCGGGAAGCGGGGGGCCAGGGGTGACCTACGAGCAGTACTTC

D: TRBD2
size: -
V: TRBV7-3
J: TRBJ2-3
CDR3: CASSLTSGFFTDTQYF
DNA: TGTGCCAGCAGCTTGACTAGCGGTTTCTTCACAGATACGCAGTATTTT

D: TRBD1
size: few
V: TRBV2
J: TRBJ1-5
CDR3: CASSDRQGFSQPQHF
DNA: TGTGCCAGCAGCGATAGACAGGGCTTCAGTCAGCCCCAGCATTTT

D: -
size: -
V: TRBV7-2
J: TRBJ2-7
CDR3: CASSSHSEQYF
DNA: TGTGCCAGCAGCTCCCACTCTGAGCAGTACTTC

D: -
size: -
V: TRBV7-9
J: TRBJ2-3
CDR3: CAAGRQTTDTQYF
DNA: TGTGCCGCAGGACGGCAGACCACAGATACGCAGTATTTT

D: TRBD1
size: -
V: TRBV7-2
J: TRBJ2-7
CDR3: CASRQGISSYEQYF
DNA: TGTGCCAGCAGACAGGGGATTAGCTCCTACGAGCAGTACTTC

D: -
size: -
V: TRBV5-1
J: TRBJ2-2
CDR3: CASSLGQIGELFF
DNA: TGCGCCAGCAGCCTCGGACAGATCGGGGAGCTGTTTTTT

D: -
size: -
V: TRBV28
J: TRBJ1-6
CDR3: CASSLLPGDNSPLHF
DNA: TGTGCCAGCAGTTTATTGCCAGGTGACAATTCACCCCTCCACTTT

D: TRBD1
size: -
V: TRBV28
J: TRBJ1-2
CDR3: CASRGGGTANYGYTF
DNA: TGTGCCAGCAGGGGAGGGGGGACAGCTAACTATGGCTACACCTTC

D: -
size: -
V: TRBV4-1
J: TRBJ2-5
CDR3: CASSQDFGSGRQETQYF
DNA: TGCGCCAGCAGCCAAGATTTTGGCTCGGGCAGACAAGAGACCCAGTACTTC

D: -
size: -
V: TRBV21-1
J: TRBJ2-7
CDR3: CASWVGGDYEQYF
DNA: TGTGCAAGCTGGGTCGGAGGTGACTACGAGCAGTACTTC

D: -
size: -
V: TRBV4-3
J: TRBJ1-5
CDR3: CASSQSTGDRNQPQHF
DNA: TGCGCCAGCAGCCAGTCCACCGGGGATCGCAATCAGCCCCAGCATTTT

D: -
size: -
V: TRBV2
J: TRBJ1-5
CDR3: CASSEGGSGNQPQHF
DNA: TGTGCCAGCAGTGAAGGAGGGTCAGGCAATCAGCCCCAGCATTTT

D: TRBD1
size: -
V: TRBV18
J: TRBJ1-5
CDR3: CASSPDRVSQPQHF
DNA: TGTGCCAGCTCACCAGACAGGGTTAGTCAGCCCCAGCATTTT

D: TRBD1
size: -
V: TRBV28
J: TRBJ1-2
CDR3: CASTVAIDRDGYTF
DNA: TGTGCCAGCACCGTCGCAATCGACAGGGATGGCTACACCTTC